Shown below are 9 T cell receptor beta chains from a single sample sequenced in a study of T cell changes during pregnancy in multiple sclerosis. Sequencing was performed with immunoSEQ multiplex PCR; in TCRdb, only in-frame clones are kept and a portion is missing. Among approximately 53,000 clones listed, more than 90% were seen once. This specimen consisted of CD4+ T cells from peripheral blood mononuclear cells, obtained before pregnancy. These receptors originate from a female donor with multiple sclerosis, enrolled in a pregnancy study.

The chain's CDR3 is CASSRRGGSSYEQYF. For the CDR3, the DNA is TGTGCCAGCAGCCGCCGGGGGGGTAGCTCCTACGAGCAGTACTTC. This chain joins TRBV7-8 and TRBJ2-7; 8 bases are shared with TRBD2. Trimming removed 5 bases from V and 0 bases from J; junction bases left unmatched: 6. CDR1 and CDR2 (germline): SGHVS, FQNEAQ. CDR3 length: 15 amino acids.

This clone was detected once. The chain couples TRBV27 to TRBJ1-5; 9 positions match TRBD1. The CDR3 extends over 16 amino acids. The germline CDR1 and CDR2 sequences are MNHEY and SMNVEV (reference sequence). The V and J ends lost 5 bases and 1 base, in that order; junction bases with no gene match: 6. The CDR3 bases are TGTGCCAGCAGTAAGGGACAGGGCATAAGCAATCAGCCCCAGCATTTT. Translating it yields CASSKGQGISNQPQHF.

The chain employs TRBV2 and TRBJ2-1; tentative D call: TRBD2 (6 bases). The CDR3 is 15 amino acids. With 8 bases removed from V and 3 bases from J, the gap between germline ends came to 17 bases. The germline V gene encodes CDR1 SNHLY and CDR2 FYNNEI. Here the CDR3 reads CASHPGLGNYNEQFF. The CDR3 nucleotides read TGTGCCAGCCATCCGGGACTGGGGAACTACAATGAGCAGTTCTTC.

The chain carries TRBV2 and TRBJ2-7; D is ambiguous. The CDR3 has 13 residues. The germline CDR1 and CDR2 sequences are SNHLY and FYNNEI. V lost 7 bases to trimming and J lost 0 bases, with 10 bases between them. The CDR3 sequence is CASNYLTSYEQYF. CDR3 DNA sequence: TGTGCCAGCAACTACCTCACCTCCTACGAGCAGTACTTC.

This CDR3 reads CASSFGTGGQQPQHF. In nucleotides, the CDR3 is TGTGCCAGCAGCTTTGGGACAGGGGGACAACAGCCCCAGCATTTT. The chain uses TRBV7-6 and TRBJ1-5; TRBD1 matches 11 bases. With V trimmed by 3 bases and J by 7 bases, 5 bases remained unmatched. There are 15 residues in the CDR3. Germline V gene data show CDR1 as SGHVS and CDR2 as FNYEAQ.

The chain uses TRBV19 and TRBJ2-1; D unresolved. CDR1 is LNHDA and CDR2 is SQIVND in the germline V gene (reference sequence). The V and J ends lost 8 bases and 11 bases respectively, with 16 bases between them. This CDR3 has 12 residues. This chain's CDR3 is CASSMTNFQQFF. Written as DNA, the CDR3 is TGTGCCAGTTCGATGACAAACTTCCAGCAGTTCTTC.

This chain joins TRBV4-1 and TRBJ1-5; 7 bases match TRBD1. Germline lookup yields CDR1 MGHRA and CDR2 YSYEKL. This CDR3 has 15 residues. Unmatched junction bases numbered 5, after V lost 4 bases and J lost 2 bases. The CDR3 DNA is TGCGCCAGCAGCCCTGACAGGGCTGGCAATCAGCCCCAGCATTTT. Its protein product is CASSPDRAGNQPQHF.

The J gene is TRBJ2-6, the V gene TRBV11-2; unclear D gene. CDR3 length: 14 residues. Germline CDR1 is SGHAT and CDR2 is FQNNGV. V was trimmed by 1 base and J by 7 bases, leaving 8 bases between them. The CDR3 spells CASSLGARANVLTF. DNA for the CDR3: TGTGCCAGCAGCTTAGGGGCGAGAGCCAACGTCCTGACTTTC.

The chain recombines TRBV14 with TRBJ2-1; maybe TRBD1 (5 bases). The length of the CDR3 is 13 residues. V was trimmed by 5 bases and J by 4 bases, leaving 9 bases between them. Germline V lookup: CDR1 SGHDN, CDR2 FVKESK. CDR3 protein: CASSTQVYNEQFF. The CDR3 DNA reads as TGTGCCAGCAGCACACAGGTGTACAATGAGCAGTTCTTC.